This T cell receptor (beta chain) comes out of a study of blood T cell repertoires in COVID-19. Background on the study: Sample material is recorded as cDNA or gDNA derived from T cells, B-cell-depleted T cells, or PBMCs.

Data came from immunoSEQ multiplex PCR; TCRdb stores just in-frame clones and leaves some out. The table has about 260,000 clones, 88% seen once. Self-reported history from a screening survey and questionnaire set each donor's cohort. A COVID-19 case had been met by exposed participants during the 2 weeks before study entry. V was pared by 1 base and J by 0 bases, with 6 bases of the junction left unmatched. CDR3 length equals 17 residues. From germline, CDR1 is LGHDT and CDR2 YNNKEL (reference sequence). This clone has only a few counts. The sample comprised PBMCs or T cells enriched from blood (not recorded which). V usage is TRBV3-1 (or the pseudogene TRBV3-2) and J usage is TRBJ1-1, with 9 positions matching TRBD1. This clonotype originated in a woman between 40 and 50 years old who had been exposed to COVID-19. The CDR3 reads CASSQADRGFVNTEAFF. DNA for the CDR3: TGTGCCAGCAGCCAAGCGGACAGGGGATTCGTGAACACTGAAGCTTTCTTT.